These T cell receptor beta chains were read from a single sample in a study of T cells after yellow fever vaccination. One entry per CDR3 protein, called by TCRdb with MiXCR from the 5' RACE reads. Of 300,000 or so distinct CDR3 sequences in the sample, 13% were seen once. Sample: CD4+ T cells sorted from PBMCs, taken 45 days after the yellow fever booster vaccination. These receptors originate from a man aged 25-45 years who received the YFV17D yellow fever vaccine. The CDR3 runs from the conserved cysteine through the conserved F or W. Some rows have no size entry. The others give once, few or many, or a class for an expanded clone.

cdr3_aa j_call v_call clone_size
CSVEKGFETQYF TRBJ2-5 TRBV29-1 many
CASRYRQRREIAGEQFF TRBJ2-1 TRBV6-5 NA
CSARSLGVSTDTQYF TRBJ2-3 TRBV20-1 NA
CATSDLGSYEQYF TRBJ2-7 TRBV24-1 few
CSVEGSRLAGAPDTQYF TRBJ2-3 TRBV29-1 many
CASSHRAGPDGQTQYF TRBJ2-5 TRBV4-1 NA
CASTLAGGTYNEQFF TRBJ2-1 TRBV2 few
CSAGGVRRLYEQYF TRBJ2-7 TRBV20-1 many
CASSSIFYEQYF TRBJ2-7 TRBV7-8 few
CASSLAGIYNEQFF TRBJ2-1 TRBV7-2 NA
CASSFHSSSTEAFF TRBJ1-1 TRBV12-3/TRBV12-4 NA
CASSLTSGSHEQFF TRBJ2-1 TRBV5-4 few
CSASGQGVETQYF TRBJ2-5 TRBV20-1 few
CSARVVVSGSYEQYF TRBJ2-7 TRBV20-1 few
CASRPRGEETQYF TRBJ2-5 TRBV7-8 few
CSVEERWRTSTDTQYF TRBJ2-3 TRBV29-1 NA
CASRLSGRAPVNEQFF TRBJ2-1 TRBV28 NA
CASSLAQGFTEAFF TRBJ1-1 TRBV13 NA
CASRLVWTSATYEQYF TRBJ2-7 TRBV11-2 NA
CASSFGTAEAFF TRBJ1-1 TRBV5-1 NA
CASSPSWGLDRKETQYF TRBJ2-5 TRBV18 NA
CASSYSTGTGPEKLFF TRBJ1-4 TRBV6-5 NA
CASSLNTGSISGANVLTF TRBJ2-6 TRBV7-3 few
CASSPSGRSMGGELFF TRBJ2-2 TRBV5-1 few
CATSRAGRTDTQYF TRBJ2-3 TRBV15 few
CSVGETTRNEQFF TRBJ2-1 TRBV29-1 NA
CASSYPAGVQRGELFF TRBJ2-2 TRBV5-1 few
CASSLSTGRGYEQYF TRBJ2-7 TRBV12-3/TRBV12-4 few
CSARGTSGTAETQYF TRBJ2-5 TRBV20-1 few
CSAIVTSGRNEQFF TRBJ2-1 TRBV20-1 NA
CSARDAGGPVDTDTQYF TRBJ2-3 TRBV20-1 few
CATSTASSIGGFQHF TRBJ1-5 TRBV15 NA
CSPTVQYF TRBJ2-7 TRBV20-1 few
CASSIYRGTSYEQYF TRBJ2-7 TRBV7-9 NA
CSARVGRIYEQYF TRBJ2-7 TRBV20-1 few
CASSLVTRGSETQYF TRBJ2-5 TRBV7-2 NA
CASSLGAGMGSNEQFF TRBJ2-1 TRBV12-3/TRBV12-4 few
CASSYPGRSDQPQHF TRBJ1-5 TRBV6-5 NA
CASSFGTRRYF TRBJ2-7 TRBV28 NA
CASSFTNTGELFF TRBJ2-2 TRBV7-2 NA
CASSLQRQTEQFF TRBJ2-1 TRBV12-3/TRBV12-4 few